This T cell receptor beta chain emerged from a study of beta chain features in type 1 diabetes. The sequenced template was cDNA made from the entire isolated RNA. The assay was immunoSEQ multiplex PCR, and TCRdb's table has in-frame clones only and misses some. The sample lists about 360,000 clones; roughly 12% were seen once. Specimen: naive CD4+ T cells from blood. The TCR comes from a man younger than 30 in good health.

The CDR3 nucleotides read TGTGCCAGCAGCCCCCAGGGGGCGGTTACTGAAGCTTTCTTT. Translation: CASSPQGAVTEAFF. The chain links TRBV5-4 to TRBJ1-1; 8 bases match TRBD1. V lost 4 bases and J lost 5; bases outside the gene matches: 7. Germline V gene sequence: CDR1 SGHNT, CDR2 YYREEE (reference sequence). CDR3 size: 14 residues.